The rows below give T cell receptor beta chains drawn from one sample of a study of T cells in Graves' hyperthyroidism and ophthalmopathy. MiXCR, applied by TCRdb to the multiplex PCR reads, yields one record per CDR3 protein. The data hold approximately 640,000 distinct CDR3 sequences, with less than 45% observed a single time. The sample comprised peripheral blood or thyroid tissue (not recorded which). The origin of the receptors is an adult man with Graves' disease, either hyperthyroidism or ophthalmopathy (not recorded which). CDR3s include the opening cysteine and the closing phenylalanine or tryptophan. The order of the fields is CDR3 length, J gene, clone size, V gene, D gene, CDR3 protein, CDR3 DNA. D genes are given only for firm matches. The listing skips clone size in some rows; elsewhere it reads once, few, many or a size class.

cdr3_length: 16; j_call: TRBJ2-5; clone_size: .; v_call: TRBV7-2; d_call: TRBD1; cdr3_aa: CASSLTPRGQAETQYF; cdr3_nt: TGTGCCAGCAGCTTAACACCTCGGGGACAGGCAGAGACCCAGTACTTC
cdr3_length: 16; j_call: TRBJ2-6; clone_size: .; v_call: TRBV9; d_call: .; cdr3_aa: CASSVAGALGANVLTF; cdr3_nt: TGTGCCAGCAGCGTAGCGGGGGCTTTGGGGGCCAACGTCCTGACTTTC
cdr3_length: 15; j_call: TRBJ1-4; clone_size: .; v_call: TRBV10-3; d_call: TRBD1; cdr3_aa: CAISLGTGQGEKLFF; cdr3_nt: TGTGCCATCAGTCTGGGGACAGGCCAAGGGGAAAAACTGTTTTTT
cdr3_length: 13; j_call: TRBJ1-5; clone_size: .; v_call: TRBV12-3/TRBV12-4; d_call: .; cdr3_aa: CASSPGPHAPQHF; cdr3_nt: TGTGCCAGCAGCCCGGGGCCACACGCGCCCCAGCATTTT
cdr3_length: 18; j_call: TRBJ2-5; clone_size: .; v_call: TRBV2; d_call: TRBD2; cdr3_aa: CASSYPLQRGAGRETQYF; cdr3_nt: TGTGCCAGCAGTTACCCCCTCCAGCGGGGGGCCGGTCGAGAGACCCAGTACTTC
cdr3_length: 16; j_call: TRBJ2-7; clone_size: .; v_call: TRBV2; d_call: .; cdr3_aa: CASSQGRAGSSYEQYF; cdr3_nt: TGCGCCAGCAGCCAAGGCAGGGCGGGTAGCTCCTACGAGCAGTACTTC
cdr3_length: 13; j_call: TRBJ1-1; clone_size: .; v_call: TRBV10-3; d_call: .; cdr3_aa: CAQTIEGNTEAFF; cdr3_nt: TGTGCCCAAACAATCGAGGGGAACACTGAAGCTTTCTTT
cdr3_length: 14; j_call: TRBJ2-2; clone_size: .; v_call: TRBV24-1; d_call: TRBD1; cdr3_aa: CATSDSGGTGELFF; cdr3_nt: TGTGCCACCAGTGACTCAGGGGGCACCGGGGAGCTGTTTTTT
cdr3_length: 15; j_call: TRBJ2-5; clone_size: .; v_call: TRBV6-6; d_call: TRBD1; cdr3_aa: CASSDSGTAQETQYF; cdr3_nt: TGTGCCAGCAGTGACTCTGGGACAGCCCAAGAGACCCAGTACTTC
cdr3_length: 19; j_call: TRBJ1-2; clone_size: .; v_call: TRBV7-8; d_call: .; cdr3_aa: CASSDYRFGGTAPQNGYTF; cdr3_nt: TGTGCCAGCAGCGATTACCGATTTGGGGGGACCGCTCCACAGAATGGCTACACCTTC
cdr3_length: 14; j_call: TRBJ1-1; clone_size: .; v_call: TRBV19; d_call: .; cdr3_aa: CASSVTGAGTEAFF; cdr3_nt: TGTGCCAGTAGTGTAACCGGGGCCGGGACTGAAGCTTTCTTT
cdr3_length: 15; j_call: TRBJ1-1; clone_size: .; v_call: TRBV20-1; d_call: .; cdr3_aa: CSARGPGAGDTEAFF; cdr3_nt: TGCAGTGCTAGAGGTCCGGGGGCTGGGGACACTGAAGCTTTCTTT
cdr3_length: 15; j_call: TRBJ1-2; clone_size: .; v_call: TRBV10-3; d_call: .; cdr3_aa: CAISAGGAGQRGYTF; cdr3_nt: TGTGCCATCAGCGCCGGGGGTGCGGGGCAGCGAGGCTACACCTTC
cdr3_length: 15; j_call: TRBJ1-4; clone_size: .; v_call: TRBV20-1; d_call: TRBD1; cdr3_aa: CSARDYTGAGEKLFF; cdr3_nt: TGCAGTGCTAGAGACTATACAGGGGCGGGTGAAAAACTGTTTTTT
cdr3_length: 11; j_call: TRBJ1-3; clone_size: many; v_call: TRBV29-1; d_call: .; cdr3_aa: CSVVRGNTIYF; cdr3_nt: TGCAGCGTTGTTCGGGGAAACACCATATATTTT
cdr3_length: 13; j_call: TRBJ1-2; clone_size: many; v_call: TRBV7-2; d_call: .; cdr3_aa: CASSLGAGGGYTF; cdr3_nt: TGTGCCAGCAGCTTAGGGGCAGGTGGCGGCTACACCTTC
cdr3_length: 13; j_call: TRBJ2-5; clone_size: .; v_call: TRBV24-1; d_call: .; cdr3_aa: CATSDPSSEKQYF; cdr3_nt: TGTGCCACCAGTGACCCGTCTAGCGAGAAGCAGTACTTC
cdr3_length: 13; j_call: TRBJ2-3; clone_size: .; v_call: TRBV6-1; d_call: .; cdr3_aa: CASSDPQTDTQYF; cdr3_nt: TGTGCCAGCAGTGACCCCCAGACAGATACGCAGTATTTT
cdr3_length: 12; j_call: TRBJ1-1; clone_size: .; v_call: TRBV29-1; d_call: .; cdr3_aa: CSVVSSNTEAFF; cdr3_nt: TGCAGCGTTGTGTCGTCGAACACTGAAGCTTTCTTT
cdr3_length: 15; j_call: TRBJ2-7; clone_size: .; v_call: TRBV11-2; d_call: TRBD1; cdr3_aa: CASSDRGYNPYEQYF; cdr3_nt: TGTGCCAGCAGCGACAGGGGTTATAACCCCTACGAGCAGTACTTC
cdr3_length: 14; j_call: TRBJ2-5; clone_size: few; v_call: TRBV7-9; d_call: .; cdr3_aa: CASSSAPGKETQYF; cdr3_nt: TGTGCCAGCAGCTCAGCTCCTGGGAAAGAGACCCAGTACTTC
cdr3_length: 17; j_call: TRBJ1-5; clone_size: .; v_call: TRBV24-1; d_call: TRBD1; cdr3_aa: CATSVSGQGGGNQPQHF; cdr3_nt: TGTGCCACCAGTGTGTCTGGACAGGGGGGCGGCAATCAGCCCCAGCATTTT
cdr3_length: 15; j_call: TRBJ1-2; clone_size: many; v_call: TRBV7-2; d_call: TRBD1; cdr3_aa: CASSLTGGAIYGYTF; cdr3_nt: TGTGCCAGCAGTCTTACAGGGGGCGCGATCTATGGCTACACCTTC
cdr3_length: 15; j_call: TRBJ1-5; clone_size: many; v_call: TRBV6-1; d_call: .; cdr3_aa: CASSEGWGLEQPQHF; cdr3_nt: TGTGCCAGCAGTGAAGGATGGGGGCTAGAGCAGCCCCAGCATTTT
cdr3_length: 13; j_call: TRBJ2-5; clone_size: many; v_call: TRBV13; d_call: TRBD1; cdr3_aa: CASSPGTGQTQYF; cdr3_nt: TGTGCCAGCAGCCCAGGGACAGGGCAGACCCAGTACTTC
cdr3_length: 13; j_call: TRBJ2-7; clone_size: .; v_call: TRBV10-3; d_call: .; cdr3_aa: CASSAGMDYEQYF; cdr3_nt: TGTGCCAGCAGTGCGGGGATGGACTACGAGCAGTACTTC
cdr3_length: 16; j_call: TRBJ2-2; clone_size: .; v_call: TRBV24-1; d_call: TRBD2; cdr3_aa: CATSDRLAGDTGELFF; cdr3_nt: TGTGCCACCAGTGATCGCCTAGCGGGAGACACCGGGGAGCTGTTTTTT
cdr3_length: 14; j_call: TRBJ1-2; clone_size: .; v_call: TRBV2; d_call: TRBD1; cdr3_aa: CASSGIRQGRGYTF; cdr3_nt: TGTGCCAGCAGTGGTATCCGACAGGGTCGGGGCTACACCTTC
cdr3_length: 15; j_call: TRBJ1-4; clone_size: .; v_call: TRBV7-9; d_call: .; cdr3_aa: CASSLAGREEEKLFF; cdr3_nt: TGTGCCAGCAGCTTAGCCGGCAGGGAGGAGGAAAAACTGTTTTTT
cdr3_length: 14; j_call: TRBJ2-5; clone_size: .; v_call: TRBV20-1; d_call: TRBD1; cdr3_aa: CSARVGQGRETQYF; cdr3_nt: TGCAGTGCTAGAGTTGGACAGGGGCGGGAGACCCAGTACTTC
cdr3_length: 14; j_call: TRBJ2-7; clone_size: .; v_call: TRBV7-2; d_call: .; cdr3_aa: CASSLDRYGYEQYF; cdr3_nt: TGTGCCAGCAGCTTAGACAGATATGGCTACGAGCAGTACTTC
cdr3_length: 12; j_call: TRBJ2-5; clone_size: .; v_call: TRBV6-5; d_call: .; cdr3_aa: CASSYGGVTQYF; cdr3_nt: TGTGCCAGCAGTTACGGCGGCGTGACCCAGTACTTC
cdr3_length: 17; j_call: TRBJ1-6; clone_size: few; v_call: TRBV7-9; d_call: .; cdr3_aa: CASSLEVGYDGNSPLHF; cdr3_nt: TGTGCCAGCAGCTTAGAGGTCGGATATGACGGAAATTCACCCCTCCACTTT
cdr3_length: 11; j_call: TRBJ1-1; clone_size: .; v_call: TRBV29-1; d_call: .; cdr3_aa: CSVDKGPEAFF; cdr3_nt: TGCAGCGTTGATAAAGGGCCTGAAGCTTTCTTT
cdr3_length: 12; j_call: TRBJ1-2; clone_size: few; v_call: TRBV20-1; d_call: TRBD1; cdr3_aa: CSARGTVEGYTF; cdr3_nt: TGCAGTGCTAGGGGGACAGTAGAAGGCTACACCTTC
cdr3_length: 15; j_call: TRBJ1-3; clone_size: .; v_call: TRBV7-9; d_call: .; cdr3_aa: CASSLLGDFGNTIYF; cdr3_nt: TGTGCCAGCAGCTTACTCGGGGACTTTGGAAACACCATATATTTT
cdr3_length: 11; j_call: TRBJ1-2; clone_size: .; v_call: TRBV25-1; d_call: .; cdr3_aa: CASSDSGAYTF; cdr3_nt: TGTGCTAGCAGTGATTCGGGGGCCTACACCTTC
cdr3_length: 13; j_call: TRBJ1-1; clone_size: .; v_call: TRBV12-3/TRBV12-4; d_call: .; cdr3_aa: CASRAPDALWAFF; cdr3_nt: TGTGCCAGCAGGGCCCCGGACGCACTATGGGCTTTCTTT
cdr3_length: 18; j_call: TRBJ2-6; clone_size: few; v_call: TRBV19; d_call: .; cdr3_aa: CASSIGGGHRSGANVLTF; cdr3_nt: TGTGCCAGTAGTATAGGAGGGGGGCACCGCTCTGGGGCCAACGTCCTGACTTTC
cdr3_length: 13; j_call: TRBJ1-5; clone_size: .; v_call: TRBV20-1; d_call: TRBD1; cdr3_aa: CSSRTGRNQPQHF; cdr3_nt: TGCAGTTCTAGGACAGGACGCAATCAGCCCCAGCATTTT
cdr3_length: 13; j_call: TRBJ2-5; clone_size: many; v_call: TRBV7-8; d_call: .; cdr3_aa: CASSSRGWETQYF; cdr3_nt: TGTGCCAGCAGCTCAAGAGGGTGGGAGACCCAGTACTTC
cdr3_length: 15; j_call: TRBJ2-2; clone_size: few; v_call: TRBV9; d_call: .; cdr3_aa: CASSVGQGYTGELFF; cdr3_nt: TGTGCCAGCAGCGTAGGCCAGGGGTACACCGGGGAGCTGTTTTTT
cdr3_length: 12; j_call: TRBJ1-1; clone_size: many; v_call: TRBV7-2; d_call: .; cdr3_aa: CASSLSRTEAFF; cdr3_nt: TGTGCCAGCAGCTTAAGTCGCACTGAAGCTTTCTTT
cdr3_length: 12; j_call: TRBJ2-7; clone_size: .; v_call: TRBV29-1; d_call: .; cdr3_aa: CSPRDTDYEQYF; cdr3_nt: TGCAGCCCAAGGGACACCGACTACGAGCAGTACTTC
cdr3_length: 16; j_call: TRBJ1-2; clone_size: .; v_call: TRBV7-3; d_call: TRBD1; cdr3_aa: CASSPQQGASVDGYTF; cdr3_nt: TGTGCCAGCAGCCCCCAACAGGGGGCATCGGTGGATGGCTACACCTTC
cdr3_length: 14; j_call: TRBJ1-2; clone_size: .; v_call: TRBV9; d_call: .; cdr3_aa: CASSVDRVSGGYTF; cdr3_nt: TGTGCCAGCAGCGTAGACAGGGTCAGCGGAGGCTACACCTTC
cdr3_length: 15; j_call: TRBJ2-5; clone_size: many; v_call: TRBV20-1; d_call: TRBD2; cdr3_aa: CSARVAREGGETQYF; cdr3_nt: TGCAGTGCTAGGGTTGCGCGGGAGGGCGGGGAGACCCAGTACTTC
cdr3_length: 14; j_call: TRBJ1-3; clone_size: .; v_call: TRBV12-3/TRBV12-4; d_call: .; cdr3_aa: CASSLAPRGNTIYF; cdr3_nt: TGTGCCAGCAGTTTAGCGCCCAGGGGAAACACCATATATTTT
cdr3_length: 14; j_call: TRBJ1-5; clone_size: .; v_call: TRBV20-1; d_call: TRBD1; cdr3_aa: CSASPGRGNQPQHF; cdr3_nt: TGCAGTGCTAGCCCCGGCAGGGGGAATCAGCCCCAGCATTTT
cdr3_length: 14; j_call: TRBJ1-1; clone_size: many; v_call: TRBV5-1; d_call: .; cdr3_aa: CASSLGYMNTEAFF; cdr3_nt: TGCGCCAGCAGCTTGGGGTACATGAACACTGAAGCTTTCTTT
cdr3_length: 15; j_call: TRBJ1-2; clone_size: .; v_call: TRBV9; d_call: .; cdr3_aa: CASSPGAGSGYGYTF; cdr3_nt: TGTGCCAGCTCACCCGGAGCAGGCTCGGGCTATGGCTACACCTTC
cdr3_length: 14; j_call: TRBJ1-1; clone_size: .; v_call: TRBV7-9; d_call: .; cdr3_aa: CATSILGSNTEAFF; cdr3_nt: TGTGCCACCAGCATACTGGGCTCGAACACTGAAGCTTTCTTT
cdr3_length: 14; j_call: TRBJ1-6; clone_size: .; v_call: TRBV6-5; d_call: .; cdr3_aa: CASSGLSVNSPLHF; cdr3_nt: TGTGCCAGCAGTGGACTGTCTGTAAATTCACCCCTCCACTTT
cdr3_length: 10; j_call: TRBJ2-7; clone_size: .; v_call: TRBV7-3; d_call: .; cdr3_aa: CASSTRDQYF; cdr3_nt: TGTGCCAGCAGCACACGCGATCAGTACTTC
cdr3_length: 13; j_call: TRBJ1-5; clone_size: .; v_call: TRBV25-1; d_call: .; cdr3_aa: CASSSSLNQPQHF; cdr3_nt: TGTGCCAGCAGTTCCTCACTAAATCAGCCCCAGCATTTT